This T cell receptor (beta chain) was retrieved from a study of T-cell reconstitution after alpha-beta-depleted transplantation in children (dated by TCRdb to the mid-2010s). Describing the broader study: T-cell immune reconstitution after TCRalphabeta/CD19-depleted allogeneic hematopoietic cell transplantation in children was quantitatively tracked in the study by means of TCR repertoire profiling.

V loses 5 bases, J loses 7 bases, and the germline ends lie 21 bases apart. The germline V gene encodes CDR1 LGHNA and CDR2 YSLEER. The CDR3 measures 15 amino acids from cysteine to phenylalanine. Just the 45-base CDR3 DNA is kept, in frame starting at base 1. This clonotype appeared many times. Its recognized antigen is unknown. No clone much larger than this one lies a single base away; base qualities are absent. The sample's treatment or condition label, decoded: allogeneic hematopoietic cell transplantation with graft depleted of TCRalphabeta T cells and CD19 B cells. Transplant recipients were children who received TCRalphabeta/CD19-depleted allogeneic hematopoietic cell grafts. The library was prepared using PCR. Sequenced using an Illumina HiSeq 2500. Molecular barcoding was employed in the preparation of TCR libraries, with unique molecular identifiers being used to normalize TCRbeta repertoire quantification. TCRdb reprocessed the public reads (quality trimming at Q25 with fastp, clone calling with MiXCR) and kept in-frame beta chains. Rows merge per CDR3 protein into single entries with the most common DNA and genes. In this sample the table shows 250,000 or so distinct CDR3 sequences, around 7.8% of which occur a single time. The ten largest make up 5% to 8% of the sample.

The investigation overall reported the following: The frequencies of hyperexpanded clones fell over the following months, and after one year, T-cell counts and TCRbeta diversity were mostly attributed to newly produced T cells. In some patients, the high TCRbeta diversity seen at day 60 was put down to recipient T cells and intrathymic progenitors that had survived conditioning. About two months after transplant, the apparently early recovery of alphabetaT-cell counts reportedly depended on just several hundred clones that had expanded rapidly and came from non-depleted graft cells.

The chain employs TRBV4-3 and TRBJ2-7; the D gene is not confidently resolved. This clonotype was obtained from a male patient aged 10-17 years who had a stem cell transplant for acute lymphoblastic leukemia, so the T cells may come from the graft donor. Material: PBMCs, mostly from graft donor cells, obtained 180 days after TCRalphabeta/CD19-depleted stem cell transplant. The CDR3 in this case is CASSSTGGSLREQYF. In nucleotide form, the sequence is TGCGCCAGCAGCTCAACCGGTGGCAGCTTGAGGGAGCAGTACTTC.